The present T cell receptor beta chain was sequenced within a study of blood T cells in healthy people across ages (dated by TCRdb to between 2015 and 2016). Broadly, across the study: In model experiments, template switching captured roughly one uniquely barcoded TCR beta cDNA molecule for every two T cells. To track age-related changes in TCR beta repertoire diversity, the study relied on deep sequencing normalized with unique cDNA molecular identifiers. Four age groups were formed from the donors: young (average approximately 15 years), middle-aged (approximately 40), aged (around 68) and long-lived (less than 85). For two donors (one aged 18 to 29 and one aged 80 or older), the study analyzed two additional independent replicas of 1 million unique cDNA reads from the same blood draw.

This clonotype was observed many times. The antigen it recognizes is unknown. No base quality information exists; no much larger clone differs at one position. Systemically healthy Caucasian individuals from Russia, 39 in total and aged about 6 to 90 years, were included as donors. Each donor gave about 11 milliliters of peripheral blood, drawn into EDTA-treated Vacutainer tubes. Ficoll-Paque density-gradient centrifugation was used to isolate PBMCs, with at least 6.5 million per sample. Total RNA, at least 6 micrograms per sample, was extracted from PBMCs with Trizol reagent. For every donor, an aliquot of PBMCs went through flow cytometry to measure the percentages of naive CD45RAhigh/CD27high T cells. Preparation of the library involved 5' RACE. Sequencing was performed on an Illumina HiSeq 2500. The second PCR ran for about 7 to 11 cycles and used a J-beta primer mix along with a sample-barcoded 5' primer. Each TCR beta cDNA molecule received a unique molecular identifier from a template-switch 5' adaptor carrying 12 random nucleotides. At least 2.5 million CDR3-containing paired-end reads were obtained from each sample. First-strand cDNA was synthesized from all RNA with the Mint cDNA synthesis kit, primed by a TRBC-specific oligonucleotide. After uracil-DNA glycosylase treatment, a first 18-cycle PCR used universal primers M1SS and BC2_uni_R on all cDNA. As for the original processing: Each sample was normalized by randomly selecting 1 million high-quality reads, each carrying a distinct molecular identifier. Reads with shared molecular identifiers were discarded instead of being binned into consensus sequences. MiTCR, with a Q25 quality threshold and the strictest error-elimination algorithm, was used for CDR3 identification, clonotype clustering and error correction. Lower-bound total TCR beta diversity was estimated with a nonparametric unseen species model using Euler transformation. TCRdb reran the public reads through fastp at Q25 and MiXCR, keeping productive beta chains. CDR3 protein duplicates are merged, each entry listing the most common genes and DNA. Clone size and V and J calls follow TCRdb, not the original study. The sample yields some 560,000 distinct CDR3 sequences; about 27% were counted once. The ten largest clonotypes hold 3.6% of the sample.

General conclusions and limits of the study: Because profiling used bulk unsorted PBMCs, naive and antigen-experienced compartments could not be compared conclusively. Compared with the aged group, the long-lived group had more naive CD4+ T cells, fewer expanded clones and increased TCR diversity, a pattern suggesting age selection. Total diversity estimates from one million sequenced T cells were considered lower bounds and underestimates. Because the CMV infection status of the donors was unknown, age-related changes in expanded clonotypes may potentially have been confounded. The percentage of naive T cells measured by flow cytometry correlated strongly with observed TCR beta diversity. Observed TCR beta diversity per million T cells fell roughly linearly with age, and a significant reduction was already apparent by age roughly 40.

According to the germline V gene, CDR1 reads SNHLY and CDR2 reads FYNNEI. V loses 3 bases, J loses 10 bases, and the germline ends lie 9 bases apart. The CDR3, cysteine through phenylalanine, is 11 amino acids long. Only the CDR3 portion is preserved as DNA: 33 bases, with reading frame beginning at the first base. This same sample was also part of a study on T cells of mothers and their children. The second paper states: Donors were nine systemically healthy Caucasian individuals: three mothers and their six children. cDNA synthesis used all of the extracted RNA, with about 1.5 ug of RNA in each 15 ul reaction. Sample barcodes and 2-4 random nucleotides were added via the M1S primer in the second PCR. Over 9.5 million TCR beta CDR3 reads were obtained for each mother, and about 3 million reads were obtained for each child. TCR recombination output is similarly shaped by thymic selection in related and unrelated pairs, with a minor effect exerted by inherited differences. Related mother-child pairs always showed normalized repertoire overlap that was slightly higher than in unrelated mother-child pairs, though the difference was never significant. No persistent microchimeric T cell clones were found, with a detection sensitivity of approximately 95 clones per million clonotypes. Deep NGS was used in the study to compare the TCR beta repertoires of mothers and children and to look for features that separate related mother-child pairs from unrelated individuals. Mothers averaged roughly 40 +/- 4 years of age and children averaged approximately 11 +/- 4 years. Libraries were sequenced on Illumina HiSeq 2000 with 100+100 nt paired-end reads after adapter ligation with NEBNext reagents. To prevent cross-contamination, the mother and child libraries were prepared one month apart and sequenced in separate runs. For each donor, between about 450,000 and 2,300,000 distinct TCR beta clonotypes were identified. Naive TCR beta clonotypes were estimated from low-frequency clonotypes matched to each donor's FACS-determined naive share, without sorting.

The V and J segments used are TRBV2 and TRBJ2-5; TRBD2 might be the D gene, on 5 matching bases. The specimen sequenced was blood. This clonotype was sampled from a boy aged 2-15 years in good health. The DNA sequence is given as TGTGCCAGCAGTGACGGGATAATCCAGTACTTC. Translated, it reads CASSDGIIQYF.